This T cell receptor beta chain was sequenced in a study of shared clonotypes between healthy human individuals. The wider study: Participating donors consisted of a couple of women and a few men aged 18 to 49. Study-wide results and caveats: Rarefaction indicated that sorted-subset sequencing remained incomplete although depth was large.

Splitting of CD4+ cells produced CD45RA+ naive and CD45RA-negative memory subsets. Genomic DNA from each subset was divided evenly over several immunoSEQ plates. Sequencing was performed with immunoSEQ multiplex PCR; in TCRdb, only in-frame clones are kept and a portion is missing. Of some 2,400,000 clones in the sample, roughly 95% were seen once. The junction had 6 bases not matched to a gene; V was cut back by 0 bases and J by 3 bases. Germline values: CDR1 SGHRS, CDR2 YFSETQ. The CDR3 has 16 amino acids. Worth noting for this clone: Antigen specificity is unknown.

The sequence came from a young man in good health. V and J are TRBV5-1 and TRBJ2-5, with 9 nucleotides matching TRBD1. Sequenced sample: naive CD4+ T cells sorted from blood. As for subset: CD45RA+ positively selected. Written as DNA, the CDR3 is TGCGCCAGCAGCTTGGTCCCTGGGACAGGGAAAGAGACCCAGTACTTC. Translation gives CASSLVPGTGKETQYF.